The 32 T cell receptor beta chains reported below all come from one sample, sequenced in a study of T cells after yellow fever vaccination. From the 5' RACE reads, TCRdb called clonotypes with MiXCR, one entry per CDR3 protein. The sample contains a few hundred thousand distinct CDR3 sequences, about 5% of which appear only once. The source material was CD4+ T cells sorted from PBMCs, sampled on the day of the yellow fever booster vaccination. Every receptor here comes from a man aged 18 to 30 who received the YFV17D yellow fever vaccine.

The chain joins TRBV11-2 to TRBJ2-7, with D perhaps TRBD1 or TRBD2 (5 bases each). CDR3 length: 15 amino acids. Germline CDR1 and CDR2: SGHAT and FQNNGV. Trimming shortened V by 5 bases and J by 2 bases, and 16 bases separated the two germline ends. CDR3 in amino acids: CASSPGTVKTYEQYF. CDR3 DNA: TGTGCCAGCAGCCCCGGGACGGTGAAAACCTACGAGCAGTACTTC.

The J gene is TRBJ2-2, the V gene TRBV11-2; D remains unclear. Germline CDR1 reads SGHAT; CDR2 reads FQNNGV. The CDR3 covers 16 residues. V was cut by 3 bases and J by 0 bases, with 11 bases left in between. CDR3 sequence reads: CASSFSQPPNTGELFF. CDR3 coding DNA: TGTGCCAGCAGCTTTTCGCAACCCCCGAACACCGGGGAGCTGTTTTTT.

V is TRBV6-2 or TRBV6-3 and J is TRBJ2-7; no definite D call. V was trimmed by 0 bases and J by 5 bases, leaving 8 bases between them. Looked up from germline, CDR1 is MNHEY and CDR2 is SVGEGT. The CDR3 is made up of 13 amino acids. The CDR3 here is CASSYSGRNEQYV. The CDR3 DNA reads as TGTGCCAGCAGTTACTCAGGCCGTAACGAGCAGTACGTC.

This clonotype was seen repeatedly, ten times or more. V and J are TRBV5-1 and TRBJ2-4, with D hard to call. The CDR3 is made up of 15 amino acids. Trimming removed 0 bases from V and 2 bases from J, with 9 bases in between. The germline gives CDR1 SGHRS, CDR2 YFSETQ. CDR3 sequence reads: CASSLASGTKNIQYF. Here the CDR3 DNA reads TGCGCCAGCAGCTTGGCCTCAGGCACCAAAAACATTCAGTACTTC. Full variable domain (rest looked up from reference TRBV5-1 and TRBJ2-4): KAGVTQTPRYLIKTRGQQVTLSCSPISGHRSVSWYQQTPGQGLQFLFEYFSETQRNKGNFPGRFSGRQFSNSRSEMNVSTLELGDSALYLCASSLASGTKNIQYFGAGTRLSVL.

This clonotype was seen a single time. The J gene is TRBJ1-4, the V gene TRBV5-6; no firm D call. Per germline, CDR1 SGHDT and CDR2 YYEEEE. Trimming left V 0 bases short and J 8 bases short, with 8 bases between. This CDR3 has 13 amino acids. The CDR3 coding sequence is TGTGCCAGCAGCTTGGCCACTATGGAAAAACTGTTTTTT. Its translation: CASSLATMEKLFF.

The V call is TRBV7-2, the J call TRBJ2-7, with D perhaps matching TRBD1 (5 bases). The CDR3 is 14 residues long. Germline CDR1 and CDR2: SGHTA and FQGNSA. V dropped 6 bases and J dropped 2 bases, with 14 bases sitting between them. CDR3 bases: TGTGCCAGCAGAGAACAGGTAGGACCCTACGAGCAGTACTTC. Amino acids: CASREQVGPYEQYF.

The chain joins TRBV7-2 to TRBJ2-1; 16 nucleotides match TRBD2. Trimming cost V 5 bases and J 10 bases; bases outside gene matches: 14. CDR1 SGHTA and CDR2 FQGNSA come from the germline V gene. The CDR3 consists of 18 residues. The CDR3 protein is CASSARTPGLAGGKEQFF. The CDR3 bases are TGTGCCAGCAGCGCCCGGACGCCGGGACTAGCGGGGGGGAAAGAGCAGTTCTTC.

This clonotype was seen a few times. The chain links TRBV6-2 or TRBV6-3 to TRBJ1-2; tentatively, D is TRBD1 (6 bases). The CDR3 is 14 residues long. Germline V gene sequence: CDR1 MNHEY, CDR2 SVGEGT. Trimming pared 5 bases from V and 6 bases from J, leaving 16 bases between. Here the CDR3 DNA reads TGTGCCAGCAGTATACAACAGGGAATGGATGGCTACACCTTC. Its translation: CASSIQQGMDGYTF.

This clonotype was observed a handful of times. This chain joins TRBV6-5 and TRBJ2-1; the D is unclear. CDR3 length equals 12 residues. Trimming removed 7 bases from V and 9 bases from J, with 13 bases in between. Germline V gives CDR1 MNHEY, CDR2 SVGAGI. CDR3 nucleotide sequence: TGTGCCAGCAACGAAAGGGCCGGTGAGCAGTTCTTC. Amino acids: CASNERAGEQFF.

This clonotype was counted at least ten times. The chain combines TRBV4-1 with TRBJ1-2, with 9 bases that match TRBD1. Germline trimming cut 0 bases from V and 8 bases from J; bases unmatched to any gene: 13. This CDR3 is built from 17 residues. The germline V gene has CDR1 MGHRA and CDR2 YSYEKL. In DNA, the CDR3 is TGCGCCAGCAGCCAAGAGGCCGCCGGGACAGGGTTTATGGGCTACACCTTC. Encoded protein: CASSQEAAGTGFMGYTF.

The V call is TRBV19, the J call TRBJ1-1, with D possibly being TRBD1 (5 bases). V lost 6 bases, J lost 6 bases, and 11 bases lay in between. CDR3 size: 12 residues. Germline assignment: CDR1 LNHDA and CDR2 SQIVND (reference sequence). The DNA of the CDR3 is TGTGCCAGTAGGGGGGACGGCCCTGAAGCTTTCTTT. It is translated as CASRGDGPEAFF.

This clonotype has ten or more counts. The rearrangement links TRBV5-1 to TRBJ2-3; 10 nucleotides agree with TRBD2. Trimming at V came to 5 bases and at J to 7 bases, leaving 4 bases not matched to a gene. The germline gives CDR1 SGHRS, CDR2 YFSETQ. The CDR3 loop spans 13 amino acids. Here the CDR3 reads CASSLAGEYTQYF. The CDR3 DNA reads as TGCGCCAGCAGTCTAGCGGGGGAATATACGCAGTATTTT.

This clonotype was seen a few times. The V gene is TRBV2, the J gene TRBJ2-3, with D perhaps TRBD2 (5 bases). Trimming took 11 bases from V and 0 from J, leaving 18 bases between them. This CDR3 has 15 residues. The germline V gene encodes CDR1 SNHLY and CDR2 FYNNEI. The CDR3, as DNA: TGTGCCTGGATAAGAGGGAGAGCTAGCACAGATACGCAGTATTTT. Translation gives CAWIRGRASTDTQYF.

The chain links TRBV7-2 to TRBJ1-4; TRBD1 matches at 8 bases. J gave up 8 bases and V 5 bases, and 4 bases lay outside the gene matches. The CDR3 consists of 13 residues. From germline, CDR1 is SGHTA and CDR2 FQGNSA. CDR3 sequence (DNA): TGTGCCAGCAGCAAACAGGGGGAGGAAAAACTGTTTTTT. This sequence encodes CASSKQGEEKLFF.

This clonotype was counted a few times. Here the CDR3 DNA reads TGTGCCAGCAGACCCGGGACAGGGGGCGGGGAGACCCAGTACTTC. This encodes CASRPGTGGGETQYF. The chain is built from TRBV12-3 or TRBV12-4 and TRBJ2-5; 12 bases align to TRBD1. V dropped 6 bases and J dropped 5; count of bases not matched to a gene: 7. This CDR3 contains 15 residues.

This clonotype was counted between two and nine times. The chain recombines TRBV5-4 with TRBJ1-6; a possible D gene is TRBD1 (6 bases). Germline assignment: CDR1 SGHNT and CDR2 YYREEE (reference sequence). This CDR3 is built from 13 residues. V was pared by 2 bases and J by 10 bases, with 10 bases between. In nucleotides, the CDR3 is TGTGCCAGCAGCTTTAACAGGGACTCACCCCTCCACTTT. This sequence encodes CASSFNRDSPLHF.

The chain links TRBV6-1 to TRBJ1-1; D is unresolved. V was clipped by 1 base and J by 5 bases, with 11 bases between them. Germline CDR1 reads MNHNS; CDR2 reads SASEGT. The CDR3 loop spans 14 amino acids. CDR3 DNA: TGTGCCAGCAGTGAAGGAGGGTTGAGGACTGAAGCTTTCTTT. This codes for CASSEGGLRTEAFF.

This clonotype showed up many times. This rearrangement joins TRBV3-1 to TRBJ2-4; D is uncertain. Germline CDR1 and CDR2: LGHDT and YNNKEL (reference sequence). V was shortened by 2 bases and J by 5 bases, with 7 bases between the two germline ends. CDR3 length equals 13 residues. CDR3 amino acids: CASSQQGENIQYF. The CDR3 DNA reads as TGTGCCAGCAGCCAACAAGGCGAAAACATTCAGTACTTC.

The chain links TRBV7-3 to TRBJ2-1; possibly TRBD1 for D (8 bases). The CDR3 sequence is 13 residues long. CDR1 and CDR2 (germline): SGHTA, FQGTGA. Trimming shortened V by 6 bases and J by 7 bases, and 13 bases separated the two germline ends. The CDR3 nucleotides read TGTGCCAGCAGGCCACAGGGGGGGAATGAGCAGTTCTTC. This encodes CASRPQGGNEQFF.

This clonotype was recorded a few times. This sequence joins TRBV12-3 or TRBV12-4 and TRBJ1-1, with 10 bases aligning to TRBD1. This CDR3 has 11 amino acids. V lost 6 bases to trimming and J lost 10 bases; unmatched junction nucleotides: 2. CDR3 bases: TGTGCCAGCAGCGACAGGGGGCGAGCTTTCTTT. It encodes CASSDRGRAFF.

The chain recombines TRBV20-1 with TRBJ2-5; 8 nucleotides agree with TRBD1. J was trimmed by 2 bases and V by 5 bases; bases with no gene match: 7. Germline values: CDR1 DFQATT, CDR2 SNEGSKA (reference sequence). The CDR3 runs to 14 residues. The CDR3 DNA sequence: TGCAGTGCTCACCGGGACAGGACTCAAGAGACCCAGTACTTC. This gives the protein CSAHRDRTQETQYF.

This clonotype was recorded many times. The rearrangement joins TRBV30 to TRBJ2-5; D is unresolved. V gave up 2 bases and J gave up 5 bases, with 9 bases separating them. The CDR3 sequence is 12 residues long. Germline CDR1 and CDR2: GTSNPN and SVGIG (reference sequence). The CDR3 nucleotides read TGTGCCTGGAGTAGACGCCTGGAGACCCAGTACTTC. This sequence encodes CAWSRRLETQYF.

This clonotype was counted between two and nine times. This chain connects TRBV18 to TRBJ2-7; D is tentatively TRBD1 or TRBD2 (5 bases each). This CDR3 is built from 14 residues. In germline, CDR1 is KGHSH, CDR2 LQKENI. The germline V and J ends were trimmed by 2 bases and 4 bases, with 12 bases remaining between them. The CDR3 bases are TGTGCCAGCTCACCAAATGGGGGATCTTACGAGCAGTACGTC. This sequence encodes CASSPNGGSYEQYV.

This clonotype was seen repeatedly, ten times or more. The CDR3 DNA reads TGCGCCAGCAGCTTGGAGGGGACAGGGTTCGGCTACACCTTC. This encodes CASSLEGTGFGYTF. The chain recombines TRBV5-1 with TRBJ1-2, with 9 bases matching TRBD1. Germline V gene lookup returns CDR1 SGHRS and CDR2 YFSETQ. This CDR3 is 14 amino acids long. V was clipped by 0 bases and J by 8 bases; unmatched bases: 5.

In its sample, this clonotype was seen a few times. This rearrangement joins TRBV11-2 to TRBJ2-5; D gene uncertain. Germline V CDR1 and CDR2: SGHAT, FQNNGV. The CDR3 extends over 13 amino acids. V was cut by 0 bases and J by 7 bases, with 9 bases left in between. CDR3: CASSLDGDGTQYF. In DNA form, the CDR3 reads TGTGCCAGCAGCTTAGATGGGGATGGGACCCAGTACTTC.

In this sample, this clonotype turned up a few times. The chain is built from TRBV18 and TRBJ2-3; maybe TRBD2 (6 bases). Germline V gene lookup returns CDR1 KGHSH and CDR2 LQKENI. V was cut by 3 bases and J by 0 bases, with 10 bases left in between. This CDR3 is built from 15 residues. CDR3 residues: CASSPIGTSTDTQYF. CDR3 sequence (DNA): TGTGCCAGCTCACCTATCGGGACTAGCACAGATACGCAGTATTTT.

This clonotype occurred a few times. J is TRBJ2-1 and V is TRBV18; either TRBD1 or TRBD2 may fit D (6 bases each). Looked up from germline, CDR1 is KGHSH and CDR2 is LQKENI. The length of the CDR3 is 17 residues. Deletions cut 2 bases from V and 6 bases from J, with 20 bases between. The CDR3 region is CASSPGHAGQGFNEQFF. In nucleotides, the CDR3 is TGTGCCAGCTCACCAGGGCACGCGGGACAAGGCTTCAATGAGCAGTTCTTC.

J is TRBJ2-7 and V is TRBV2; 7 bases match TRBD1. Looked up from germline, CDR1 is SNHLY and CDR2 is FYNNEI. CDR3 length: 14 residues. The V and J ends lost 6 bases and 2 bases, in that order; junction bases with no gene match: 7. The CDR3 nucleotides read TGTGCCAGCAGCTTACAGGGGTATCCCTACGAGCAGTACGTC. This codes for CASSLQGYPYEQYV.

This clonotype was seen a few times. The rearrangement joins TRBV19 to TRBJ1-5, with TRBD1 matching over 8 bases. Trimming cost V 4 bases and J 6 bases; bases outside gene matches: 5. The germline V gene has CDR1 LNHDA and CDR2 SQIVND (reference sequence). The CDR3 totals 14 residues. Written as DNA, the CDR3 is TGTGCCAGTAGTACAGACAGGGGATCTCAGCCCCAGCATTTT. This sequence encodes CASSTDRGSQPQHF.

At least ten counts were recorded for this clonotype. This sequence joins TRBV4-3 and TRBJ2-5; 7 nucleotides align to TRBD2. With 4 bases clipped from V and 3 bases from J, the junction kept 8 bases outside the gene matches. Germline CDR1 is LGHNA and CDR2 is YSLEER. CDR3 size: 15 residues. CDR3 residues: CASSPSASGKETQYF. CDR3 in DNA: TGCGCCAGCAGCCCTTCGGCTAGCGGTAAAGAGACCCAGTACTTC.

The chain joins TRBV12-3 or TRBV12-4 to TRBJ2-6, with D possibly being TRBD1 (6 bases). CDR3 size: 16 residues. The V end lost 5 bases, the J end lost 2 bases, and 13 bases lay between the germline ends. CDR3 nucleotide sequence: TGTGCCAGCAGTCCTAGGGGGATTCCTGGGGCCAACGTCCTGACTTTC. Its protein is CASSPRGIPGANVLTF.

This rearrangement joins TRBV28 to TRBJ2-7, with unresolved D. Germline CDR1 MDHEN, CDR2 SYDVKM. V lost 5 bases and J lost 4, with 9 bases in between. The CDR3 is 12 amino acids. In DNA form, the CDR3 reads TGTGCCAGCAGTCAAACAGAATACGAGCAGTACGTC. Translating gives CASSQTEYEQYV.